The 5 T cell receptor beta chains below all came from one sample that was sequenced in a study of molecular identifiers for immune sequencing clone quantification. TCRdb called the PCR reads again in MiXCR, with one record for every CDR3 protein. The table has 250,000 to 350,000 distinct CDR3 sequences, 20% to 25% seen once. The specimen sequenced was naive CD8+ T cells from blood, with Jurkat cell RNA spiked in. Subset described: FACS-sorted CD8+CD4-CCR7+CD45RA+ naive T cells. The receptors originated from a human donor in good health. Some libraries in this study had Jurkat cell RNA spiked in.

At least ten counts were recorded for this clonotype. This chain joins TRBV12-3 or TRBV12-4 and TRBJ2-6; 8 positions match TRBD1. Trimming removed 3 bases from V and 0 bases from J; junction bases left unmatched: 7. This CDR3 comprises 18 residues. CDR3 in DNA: TGTGCCAGCAGTTTTTGGGGACAGGAGCCCTCTGGGGCCAACGTCCTGACTTTC. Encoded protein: CASSFWGQEPSGANVLTF.

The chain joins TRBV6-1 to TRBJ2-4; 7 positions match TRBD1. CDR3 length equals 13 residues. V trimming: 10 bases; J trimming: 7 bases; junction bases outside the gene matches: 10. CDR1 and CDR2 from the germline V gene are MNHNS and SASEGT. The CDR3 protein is CAIRGTGENIQYF. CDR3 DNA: TGTGCCATCAGAGGAACAGGGGAGAACATTCAGTACTTC.

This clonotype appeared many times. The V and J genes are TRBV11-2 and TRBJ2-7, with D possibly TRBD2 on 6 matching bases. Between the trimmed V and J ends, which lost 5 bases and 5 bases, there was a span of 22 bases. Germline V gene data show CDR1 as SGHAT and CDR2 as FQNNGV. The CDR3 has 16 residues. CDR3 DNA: TGTGCCAGCAGCCTCCTGGCTCGGGGGAAGCACGACGAGCAGTACTTC. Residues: CASSLLARGKHDEQYF.

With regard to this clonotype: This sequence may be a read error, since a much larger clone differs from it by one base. The CDR3: CASSDGTSGCEQYF. The CDR3 DNA reads TGTGCCAGCAGTGACGGGACTAGCGGGTGCGAGCAGTACTTC. This chain connects TRBV6-5 to TRBJ2-7; TRBD2 aligns across 12 bases. Germline loops: CDR1 MNHEY, CDR2 SVGAGI. The CDR3 contains 14 residues. J gave up 6 bases and V 5 bases, and 5 bases lay outside the gene matches.

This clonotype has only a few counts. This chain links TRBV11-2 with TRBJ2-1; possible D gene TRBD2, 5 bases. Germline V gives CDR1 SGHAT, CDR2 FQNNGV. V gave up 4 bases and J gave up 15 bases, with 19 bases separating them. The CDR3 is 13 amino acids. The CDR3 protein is CASSSRAGSRRFF. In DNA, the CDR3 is TGTGCCAGCAGCTCCCGGGCGGGTTCCCGTCGGTTCTTC.